This T cell receptor (beta chain) emerged from a study of early T cells in non-severe SARS-CoV-2 infection. Looked up from germline, CDR1 is SGHAT and CDR2 is FQNNGV. Trimming stripped 3 bases from V and 3 bases from J, with 6 bases between. This CDR3 has 13 amino acids. Many counts were recorded for this clonotype. MiXCR was run by TCRdb on the 5' RACE reads, yielding one entry per CDR3 protein. The sample shows 35,000 to 45,000 distinct CDR3 sequences, more than 9% of them seen only once. Sequencing was carried out using whole blood. The V call is TRBV11-2, the J call TRBJ2-1; no reliable D call. The source of this sequence is an adult who was a healthcare worker with PCR-confirmed SARS-CoV-2 infection or an uninfected control (not recorded which). CDR3 sequence reads: CASSFASYNEQFF. CDR3 nucleotides: TGTGCCAGCAGCTTTGCGAGCTACAATGAGCAGTTCTTC.